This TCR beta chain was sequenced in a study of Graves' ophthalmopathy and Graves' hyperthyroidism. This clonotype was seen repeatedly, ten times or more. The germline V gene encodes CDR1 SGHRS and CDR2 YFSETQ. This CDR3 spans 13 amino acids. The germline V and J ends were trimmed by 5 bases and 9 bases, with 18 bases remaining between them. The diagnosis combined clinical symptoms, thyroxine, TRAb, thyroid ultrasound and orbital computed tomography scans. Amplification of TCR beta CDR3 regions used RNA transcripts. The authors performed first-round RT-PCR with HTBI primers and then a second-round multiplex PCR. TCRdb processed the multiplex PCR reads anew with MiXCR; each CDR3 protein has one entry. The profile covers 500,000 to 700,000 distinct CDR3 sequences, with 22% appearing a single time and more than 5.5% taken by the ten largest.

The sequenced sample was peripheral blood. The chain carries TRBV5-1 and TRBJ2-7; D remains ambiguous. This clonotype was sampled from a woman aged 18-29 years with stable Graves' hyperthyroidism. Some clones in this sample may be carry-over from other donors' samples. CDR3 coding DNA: TGCGCCAGCAGTCAATCAGGCCAGGAAGGGCAGTACTTC. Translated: CASSQSGQEGQYF.